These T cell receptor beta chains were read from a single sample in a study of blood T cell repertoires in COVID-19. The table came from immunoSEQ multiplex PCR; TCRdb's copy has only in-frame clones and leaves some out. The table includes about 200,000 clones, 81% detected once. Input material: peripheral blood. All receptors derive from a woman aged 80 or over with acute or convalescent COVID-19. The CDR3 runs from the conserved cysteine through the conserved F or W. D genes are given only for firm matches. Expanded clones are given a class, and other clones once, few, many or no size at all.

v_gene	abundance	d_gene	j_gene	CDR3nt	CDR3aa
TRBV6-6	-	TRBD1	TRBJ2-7	TGTGCCAGCAGTCTCTCGACAGGGAACCGAGGGAATTACGAGCAGTACTTC	CASSLSTGNRGNYEQYF
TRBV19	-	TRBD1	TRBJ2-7	TGTGCCACCTGGGACAGGGGATCCTACGAGCAGTACTTC	CATWDRGSYEQYF
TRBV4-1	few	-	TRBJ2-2	TGCGCCAGCAGCCAAGACATCGGGGAGCTGTTTTTT	CASSQDIGELFF
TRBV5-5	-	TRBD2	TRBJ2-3	TGTGCCAGCACCTTCGGCGGGAGGGTGCAAGATACGCAGTATTTT	CASTFGGRVQDTQYF
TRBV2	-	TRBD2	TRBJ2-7	TGTGCCAGCAGTGTTTTCGCGGGACTAGCGGGACAATTTTCCTACGAGCAGTACTTC	CASSVFAGLAGQFSYEQYF
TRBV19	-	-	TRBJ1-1	TGTGCCAGTAGTATTCGGGGGTCGAACACTGAAGCTTTCTTT	CASSIRGSNTEAFF
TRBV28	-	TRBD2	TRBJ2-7	TGTGCCACCGTGGCTAGCGGGAGGGCATCGGGAAGCGAGCAGTACTTC	CATVASGRASGSEQYF
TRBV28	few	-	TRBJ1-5	TGTGCCAGCAGTTTGTGGGCGGGAAGCAATCAGCCCCAGCATTTT	CASSLWAGSNQPQHF
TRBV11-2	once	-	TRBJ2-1	TGTGCCAGCAGCTTAAATAAGGCTAGCGCAAGCTCCTACAATGAGCAGTTCTTC	CASSLNKASASSYNEQFF
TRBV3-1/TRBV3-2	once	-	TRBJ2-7	TGTGCCAGCAGCTTGGGTCGCGGGGCGGCCTACGAGCAGTACTTC	CASSLGRGAAYEQYF
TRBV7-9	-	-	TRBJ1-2	TGTGCCAGCCGCAAACAGGGTGACGGCTATGGCTACACCTTC	CASRKQGDGYGYTF
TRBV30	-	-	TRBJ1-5	TGTGCCTGGAGTCGAGGAGCCCTTTCAAATCAGCCCCAGCATTTT	CAWSRGALSNQPQHF
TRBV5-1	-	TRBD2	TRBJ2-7	TGCGCCAGCAGCTTCTCGACTAGCGGGGGGCTCTCCTACGAGCAGTACTTC	CASSFSTSGGLSYEQYF
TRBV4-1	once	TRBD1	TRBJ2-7	TGCGCCAGCAGCCAAGAGTCGACAGGGGTCCTCTACGAGCAGTACTTC	CASSQESTGVLYEQYF
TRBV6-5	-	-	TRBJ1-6	TGTGCCAGCAGTTACAGGGGAAACGGCCCCCTCCACTTT	CASSYRGNGPLHF
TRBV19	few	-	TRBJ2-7	TGTGCCAGTAGTACACCGGGACAAGACTACGAGCAGTACTTC	CASSTPGQDYEQYF
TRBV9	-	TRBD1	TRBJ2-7	TGTGCCAGCAGCTTCTCCGGGACAGGGGGTAACGAGCAGTACTTC	CASSFSGTGGNEQYF
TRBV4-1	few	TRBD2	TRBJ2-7	TGCGCCAGCAGCCCCGGCCTTGCGCGGGGGGTCTACGAGCAGTACTTC	CASSPGLARGVYEQYF
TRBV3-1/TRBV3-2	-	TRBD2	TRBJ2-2	TGTGCCAGCAGCCATGTTACCGGGACTAGCGGGAGTCCCGGGGAGCTGTTTTTT	CASSHVTGTSGSPGELFF
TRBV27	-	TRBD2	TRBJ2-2	TGTGCCAGCAGCGCGACTAGCTTGAACACCGGGGAGCTGTTTTTT	CASSATSLNTGELFF
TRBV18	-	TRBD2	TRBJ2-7	TGTGCCAGCTCACCTACACTAGCGGGAGCTTCCTACGAGCAGTACTTC	CASSPTLAGASYEQYF
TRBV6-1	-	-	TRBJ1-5	TGTGCCAGCAGTGAACTCTCGGGGTTTAGCAATCAGCCCCAGCATTTT	CASSELSGFSNQPQHF
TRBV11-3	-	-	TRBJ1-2	TGTGCCAGCAGCTCCGGGACTCTTTACTATGGCTACACCTTC	CASSSGTLYYGYTF
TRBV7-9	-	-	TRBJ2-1	TGTGCCAGCAGCCTAAGACTAGTTGGTATTGATGAGCAGTTCTTC	CASSLRLVGIDEQFF
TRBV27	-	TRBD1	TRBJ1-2	TGTGCCAGCAGACCTAAGCCGGGACAGGGGTTAGATGGCTACACCTTC	CASRPKPGQGLDGYTF
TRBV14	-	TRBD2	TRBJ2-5	TGTGCCAGCAGCCAAGACATGACTAGCGGGATACAAGAGACCCAGTACTTC	CASSQDMTSGIQETQYF
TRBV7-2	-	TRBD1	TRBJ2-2	TGTGCCAGCAGCTTAGCGCGGACAGGGGGTCTGAACACCGGGGAGCTGTTTTTT	CASSLARTGGLNTGELFF
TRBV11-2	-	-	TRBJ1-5	TGTGCCAGCAGCCCCGGACAACGGCAGCCCCAGCATTTT	CASSPGQRQPQHF
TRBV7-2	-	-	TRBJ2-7	TGTGCCAGCAGCCCGGGATACGAGCAGTACTTC	CASSPGYEQYF
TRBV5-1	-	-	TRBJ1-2	TGCGCCAGCAGCTCCCAGGGTCTCTATGGCTACACCTTC	CASSSQGLYGYTF
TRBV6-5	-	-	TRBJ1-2	TGTGCTCAGGCGGGGGGCAACTATGGCTACACCTTC	CAQAGGNYGYTF
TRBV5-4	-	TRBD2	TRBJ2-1	TGTGCCAGCAGCTTGTTTCGCTCTAGCGGGGGTGGGATGAATGAGCAGTTCTTC	CASSLFRSSGGGMNEQFF
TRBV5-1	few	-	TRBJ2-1	TGCGCCAGCAGCCCTGTCCGGGGGGCAGGTCTTAATGAGCAGTTCTTC	CASSPVRGAGLNEQFF
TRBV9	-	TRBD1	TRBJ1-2	TGTGCCAGCAGCGTAGAAACAGGGGGCTATGGCTACACCTTC	CASSVETGGYGYTF
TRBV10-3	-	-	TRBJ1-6	TGTGCCATCAGTGATCCAAATTCACCCCTCCACTTT	CAISDPNSPLHF
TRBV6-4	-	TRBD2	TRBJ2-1	TGTGCCAGCAGTGACTCTCGGGAGGGCCGTCAGTTCTTC	CASSDSREGRQFF
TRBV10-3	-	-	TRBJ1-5	TGTGCCATCAGAGAAGAGGGCAATCAGCCCCAGCATTTT	CAIREEGNQPQHF
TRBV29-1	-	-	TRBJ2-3	TGCAGCGTGAGGAAGTCAGATACGCAGTATTTT	CSVRKSDTQYF
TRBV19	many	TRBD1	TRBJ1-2	TGTGCCAGTAGTCCCGAGACAGGGTCCCGCGGGGGCTACACCTTC	CASSPETGSRGGYTF
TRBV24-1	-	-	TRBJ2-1	TGTGCCACCAGTGACCGTCGTGGGACAAGCGAGCAGTTCTTC	CATSDRRGTSEQFF
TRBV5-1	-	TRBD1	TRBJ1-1	TGCGCCAGCAGCACAGGGGGCGCGGATACTGAAGCTTTCTTT	CASSTGGADTEAFF
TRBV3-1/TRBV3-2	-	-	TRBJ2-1	TGTGCCAGCAGCCAACGTGACATAGCGCCGTACAATGAGCAGTTCTTC	CASSQRDIAPYNEQFF
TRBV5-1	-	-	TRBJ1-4	TGCGCCTCGTCAGGAACACCTAATGAAAAACTGTTTTTT	CASSGTPNEKLFF
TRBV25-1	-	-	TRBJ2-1	TGTGCCAGCAGTGAAGTCCGGAATGAGCAGTTCTTC	CASSEVRNEQFF
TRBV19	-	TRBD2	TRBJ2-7	TGTGCCAGTAGTAGGGGGACTAGCGGGACCAACTCCTACGAGCAGTACTTC	CASSRGTSGTNSYEQYF
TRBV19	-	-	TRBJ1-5	TGTGCCAGTAGTATAACGGGGGGTAAGCAGCCCCAGCATTTT	CASSITGGKQPQHF
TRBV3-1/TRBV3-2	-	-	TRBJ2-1	TGTGCCAGCAGCCAAATGGGGGCAGCCAAGAATGAGCAGTTCTTC	CASSQMGAAKNEQFF
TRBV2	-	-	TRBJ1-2	TGTGCCAGCAGTGAGAGTGGGGCGGGCTACACCTTC	CASSESGAGYTF
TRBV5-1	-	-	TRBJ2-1	TGCGCCAGCAGCTTGGATCAGTCTTCATCCTACAATGAGCAGTTCTTC	CASSLDQSSSYNEQFF
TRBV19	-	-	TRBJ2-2	TGTGCCACCGACTTGTCCGGGGAGCTGTTTTTT	CATDLSGELFF
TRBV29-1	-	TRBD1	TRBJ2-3	TGCAGCGTTTGGACAGGGGGCGTAGATACGCAGTATTTT	CSVWTGGVDTQYF